This is a list of T cell receptor beta chains from one sample in a study of cytomegalovirus exposure and HLA in healthy donors. Sequenced by immunoSEQ multiplex PCR; TCRdb stores in-frame clones only, minus some. Of tens of thousands of clones listed, roughly 93% are singletons. The sequencing input was PBMCs. The source of these receptors is a man aged 18 to 29 in good health and CMV-seronegative. The CDR3 runs from the conserved cysteine through the conserved F or W. A D gene is named only where the DNA matches it firmly. Size is omitted from some rows. Given values are once, few, many or a class for expanded clones.

CDR3 protein,CDR3 DNA,J gene,D gene,V gene,clone size
CASSITGTGVSPLHF,TGTGCCAGCAGCATTACCGGGACAGGGGTTTCACCCCTCCACTTT,TRBJ1-6,TRBD1,TRBV5-4,.
CASSTGLAGGQFF,TGTGCCAGTAGTACCGGACTAGCGGGGGGGCAGTTCTTC,TRBJ2-1,TRBD2,TRBV19,.
CASSDGGRRNTGELFF,TGTGCCAGCAGCGACGGGGGAAGGCGGAACACCGGGGAGCTGTTTTTT,TRBJ2-2,.,TRBV9,.
CASSPPASGAHNEQFF,TGTGCCAGCTCACCACCAGCTAGCGGGGCCCACAATGAGCAGTTCTTC,TRBJ2-1,TRBD2,TRBV18,.
CASSPGTALPSGNTIYF,TGTGCCAGCAGTCCCGGGACAGCTCTACCCTCTGGAAACACCATATATTTT,TRBJ1-3,TRBD1,TRBV28,.
CASSYRDNTYEQYF,TGTGCCAGCAGCTACCGGGATAACACTTACGAGCAGTACTTC,TRBJ2-7,.,TRBV6-1,.
CASSLGYLRTVNSPLHF,TGTGCCAGCAGCTTAGGCTACTTGCGGACAGTGAATTCACCCCTCCACTTT,TRBJ1-6,.,TRBV13,once
CASSRQQVLSSYNEQFF,TGCGCCAGCAGCCGGCAGCAGGTCCTAAGCTCCTACAATGAGCAGTTCTTC,TRBJ2-1,.,TRBV5-1,.
CASSELAGRNSPLHF,TGTGCCAGCAGTGAACTGGCAGGGCGTAATTCACCCCTCCACTTT,TRBJ1-6,.,TRBV6-1,.
CASSSEPLTGRVEQYF,TGTGCCAGCAGCTCCGAACCTTTGACGGGGAGAGTCGAGCAGTACTTC,TRBJ2-7,.,TRBV5-5,.
CASSLARREYNEQFF,TGCGCCAGCAGCTTGGCCCGGCGGGAGTACAATGAGCAGTTCTTC,TRBJ2-1,TRBD2,TRBV5-1,.
CASSVGTSGSFYEQYF,TGTGCCAGCAGCGTCGGGACTAGCGGGAGTTTCTACGAGCAGTACTTC,TRBJ2-7,TRBD2,TRBV7-2,.
CASSLTLSCFKNTEAFF,TGTGCCAGCAGCTTAACTTTGAGCTGTTTTAAGAACACTGAAGCTTTCTTT,TRBJ1-1,.,TRBV7-3,.
CASTIVGPGQGLNTEAFF,TGTGCCAGTACGATCGTCGGCCCGGGACAGGGGTTGAACACTGAAGCTTTCTTT,TRBJ1-1,TRBD1,TRBV19,.
CAWNPGDPGQPQHF,TGTGCCTGGAACCCAGGGGACCCCGGCCAGCCCCAGCATTTT,TRBJ1-5,.,TRBV30,.
CASSPRTAQANVLTF,TGTGCCAGCAGCCCCAGGACAGCCCAGGCCAACGTCCTGACTTTC,TRBJ2-6,.,TRBV4-2,.
CAWSGLAGAPTYNEQFF,TGTGCCTGGAGTGGACTAGCGGGGGCCCCTACCTACAATGAGCAGTTCTTC,TRBJ2-1,TRBD2,TRBV30,.
CASSIVDRDDEQYF,TGTGCCAGTAGTATAGTGGACAGGGACGACGAGCAGTACTTC,TRBJ2-7,TRBD1,TRBV19,.
CASSHLRGQGYGYTF,TGCGCCAGCAGCCACCTCAGGGGGCAGGGCTATGGCTACACCTTC,TRBJ1-2,TRBD1,TRBV4-1,once
CASSVPAKTGSGNTIYF,TGTGCCAGCAGCGTCCCGGCTAAGACAGGGTCTGGAAACACCATATATTTT,TRBJ1-3,TRBD1,TRBV7-2,.
CASSHAQAQNTEAFF,TGTGCCAGCAGCCATGCCCAGGCCCAGAACACTGAAGCTTTCTTT,TRBJ1-1,.,TRBV4-2,.
CASILGTSGSYEQYF,TGTGCCAGCATACTTGGGACTAGCGGGTCCTACGAGCAGTACTTC,TRBJ2-7,TRBD2,TRBV6-1,.
CASSETGAADTQYF,TGTGCCAGCAGTGAGACTGGGGCGGCAGATACGCAGTATTTT,TRBJ2-3,.,TRBV6-4,few
CATSRDFRVGGNTIYF,TGTGCCACCAGCAGAGATTTCAGGGTCGGCGGAAACACCATATATTTT,TRBJ1-3,.,TRBV15,.
CASSLASGAYEQYF,TGTGCCAGCAGCTTAGCGAGCGGAGCCTACGAGCAGTACTTC,TRBJ2-7,.,TRBV7-2,few
CASPRGTGGLYTQYF,TGTGCCAGCCCACGGGGGACAGGGGGCTTATATACGCAGTATTTT,TRBJ2-3,TRBD1,TRBV2,.
CASSPRGGWGYTF,TGTGCCAGCAGCCCCCGAGGGGGCTGGGGCTACACCTTC,TRBJ1-2,TRBD1,TRBV7-9,.
CASSQPTGQLHYGYTF,TGTGCCAGCTCACAGCCGACAGGGCAACTCCACTATGGCTACACCTTC,TRBJ1-2,TRBD1,TRBV18,.
CASTEGDGGGYEQYF,TGTGCCAGCACCGAAGGGGATGGCGGGGGCTACGAGCAGTACTTC,TRBJ2-7,TRBD2,TRBV6-1,.
CASSESGRVYEQYF,TGCGCCAGCAGTGAGTCAGGCAGGGTCTACGAGCAGTACTTC,TRBJ2-7,.,TRBV10-2,.
CASSHDDRGSYEQYF,TGCGCCAGCAGCCACGATGACAGGGGCTCCTACGAGCAGTACTTC,TRBJ2-7,TRBD1,TRBV4-1,.
CSAGQGLNYGYTF,TGCAGCGCAGGACAGGGCCTAAACTATGGCTACACCTTC,TRBJ1-2,TRBD1,TRBV29-1,.
CASSQGGGTGLNYGYTF,TGCGCCAGCAGCCAAGGCGGCGGGACAGGGCTTAACTATGGCTACACCTTC,TRBJ1-2,TRBD1,TRBV4-1,.
CASSQGQGPNTEAFF,TGCGCCAGCAGCCAAGGACAGGGCCCTAACACTGAAGCTTTCTTT,TRBJ1-1,TRBD1,TRBV4-1,.
CASSLIGASDTQYF,TGTGCCAGCAGTTTAATTGGTGCGTCGGATACGCAGTATTTT,TRBJ2-3,.,TRBV27,.
CASGLWGGPIDGYTF,TGTGCTAGTGGTTTGTGGGGGGGTCCGATAGATGGCTACACCTTC,TRBJ1-2,.,TRBV12-5,.
CASSVYRTGAYNEQFF,TGTGCCAGCAGTGTTTACAGGACCGGTGCCTACAATGAGCAGTTCTTC,TRBJ2-1,.,TRBV6-4,.
CAISGGSSVGGYTF,TGTGCCATCAGTGGAGGGTCCAGCGTAGGAGGCTACACCTTC,TRBJ1-2,.,TRBV10-3,.
CASRQNMNTEAFF,TGCGCCAGCAGACAGAACATGAACACTGAAGCTTTCTTT,TRBJ1-1,.,TRBV5-1,.
CASSQRTGVNEQFF,TGCGCCAGCAGCCAACGGACAGGGGTCAATGAGCAGTTCTTC,TRBJ2-1,TRBD1,TRBV4-1,once
CASSYALAVPFEQYF,TGTGCCAGCAGTTACGCACTAGCGGTCCCTTTTGAGCAGTACTTC,TRBJ2-7,TRBD2,TRBV6-5,.
CASSEAGDYGYTF,TGTGCCAGCAGTGAGGCAGGGGACTATGGCTACACCTTC,TRBJ1-2,.,TRBV2,.
CASAAQGVAKNIQYF,TGCGCCAGCGCGGCACAAGGGGTAGCCAAAAACATTCAGTACTTC,TRBJ2-4,.,TRBV5-1,.
CAWSVLGLAVYEQYF,TGTGCCTGGAGTGTATTGGGCCTAGCGGTCTACGAGCAGTACTTC,TRBJ2-7,TRBD2,TRBV30,.
CASSLEQVMNTEAFF,TGTGCCAGCTCACTAGAACAGGTGATGAACACTGAAGCTTTCTTT,TRBJ1-1,.,TRBV18,.
CASSLSGPGNYGYTF,TGCGCCAGCAGCCTCTCCGGTCCCGGTAACTATGGCTACACCTTC,TRBJ1-2,.,TRBV5-1,.
CASSLAGGGQPQHF,TGTGCCAGCAGCTTAGCGGGGGGAGGTCAGCCCCAGCATTTT,TRBJ1-5,.,TRBV7-8,.
CAWRATRRLAGIYEQYF,TGTGCCTGGAGGGCTACCCGTCGGCTAGCGGGGATCTACGAGCAGTACTTC,TRBJ2-7,TRBD2,TRBV30,.
CASSLTSGRGSYEQYF,TGTGCCAGCAGCCTGACTAGCGGGAGGGGCTCCTACGAGCAGTACTTC,TRBJ2-7,TRBD2,TRBV7-9,.
CASSEGTASNYGYTF,TGTGCCAGCAGCGAGGGGACAGCTTCAAACTATGGCTACACCTTC,TRBJ1-2,TRBD1,TRBV9,.
CASQSLDNEQFF,TGTGCCAGCCAGTCCCTCGACAATGAGCAGTTCTTC,TRBJ2-1,.,TRBV2,.
CASSLGQGDEQYF,TGTGCCAGCAGCCTTGGACAGGGGGACGAGCAGTACTTC,TRBJ2-7,TRBD1,TRBV9,few
CASSPGQRSPYEQYF,TGTGCCAGCAGCCCTGGGCAGCGGAGTCCCTACGAGCAGTACTTC,TRBJ2-7,.,TRBV11-3,.
CASGETTGSEKLFF,TGTGCCAGCGGTGAAACGACAGGGAGTGAAAAACTGTTTTTT,TRBJ1-4,TRBD1,TRBV6-5,.
CATSTRQGNTEAFF,TGTGCCACCAGCACCAGACAGGGAAACACTGAAGCTTTCTTT,TRBJ1-1,TRBD1,TRBV15,.
CASSFGGLGGQPQHF,TGTGCCAGCAGCTTCGGCGGATTGGGGGGTCAGCCCCAGCATTTT,TRBJ1-5,.,TRBV5-6,.
CAWSDQLNIQYF,TGTGCCTGGAGTGATCAGTTAAACATTCAGTACTTC,TRBJ2-4,.,TRBV30,.
CASSLLGGSYEQYF,TGCGCCAGCAGCTTATTGGGGGGATCCTACGAGCAGTACTTC,TRBJ2-7,.,TRBV5-1,.